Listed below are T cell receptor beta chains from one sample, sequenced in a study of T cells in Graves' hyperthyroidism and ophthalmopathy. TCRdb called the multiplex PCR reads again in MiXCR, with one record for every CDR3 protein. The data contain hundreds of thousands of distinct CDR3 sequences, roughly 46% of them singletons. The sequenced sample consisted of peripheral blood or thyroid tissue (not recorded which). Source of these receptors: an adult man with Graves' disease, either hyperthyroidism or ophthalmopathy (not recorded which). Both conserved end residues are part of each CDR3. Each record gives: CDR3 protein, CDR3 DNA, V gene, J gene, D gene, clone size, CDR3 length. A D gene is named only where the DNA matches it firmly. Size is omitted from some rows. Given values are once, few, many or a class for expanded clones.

CDR3aa: CASSPAGRTVNYGYTF; CDR3nt: TGTGCCAGCAGTCCCGCCGGGCGGACAGTTAACTATGGCTACACCTTC; v_gene: TRBV9; j_gene: TRBJ1-2; d_gene: .; abundance: .; len: 16
CDR3aa: CVSSSRAGQPQHF; CDR3nt: TGTGTCAGTAGTTCCCGGGCTGGTCAGCCCCAGCATTTT; v_gene: TRBV6-1; j_gene: TRBJ1-5; d_gene: .; abundance: .; len: 13
CDR3aa: CASRQGQGNTGELFF; CDR3nt: TGTGCCAGCAGACAGGGACAAGGGAACACCGGGGAGCTGTTTTTT; v_gene: TRBV2; j_gene: TRBJ2-2; d_gene: .; abundance: few; len: 15
CDR3aa: CSSRRGSEYGYTF; CDR3nt: TGCAGCTCCCGGCGGGGGTCGGAGTATGGCTACACCTTC; v_gene: TRBV29-1; j_gene: TRBJ1-2; d_gene: .; abundance: .; len: 13
CDR3aa: CASSLTGRNAEAFF; CDR3nt: TGCGCCAGCAGCTTGACAGGGAGGAACGCTGAAGCTTTCTTT; v_gene: TRBV5-1; j_gene: TRBJ1-1; d_gene: .; abundance: .; len: 14
CDR3aa: CSVEIRHEKLFF; CDR3nt: TGCAGCGTTGAAATACGTCATGAAAAACTGTTTTTT; v_gene: TRBV29-1; j_gene: TRBJ1-4; d_gene: .; abundance: many; len: 12
CDR3aa: CATSRGGGRGSGNTIYF; CDR3nt: TGTGCCACCAGCAGAGGTGGGGGGAGAGGCTCTGGAAACACCATATATTTT; v_gene: TRBV15; j_gene: TRBJ1-3; d_gene: .; abundance: many; len: 17
CDR3aa: CASSGNNVETQYF; CDR3nt: TGTGCCAGCAGTGGCAACAACGTAGAGACCCAGTACTTC; v_gene: TRBV7-9; j_gene: TRBJ2-5; d_gene: .; abundance: once; len: 13
CDR3aa: CASSNPRGHTGELFF; CDR3nt: TGTGCCAGCAGCAATCCAAGGGGGCACACCGGGGAGCTGTTTTTT; v_gene: TRBV11-2; j_gene: TRBJ2-2; d_gene: TRBD1; abundance: .; len: 15
CDR3aa: CASSHGQINSPLHF; CDR3nt: TGTGCCAGCAGCCATGGACAGATCAATTCACCCCTCCACTTT; v_gene: TRBV7-8; j_gene: TRBJ1-6; d_gene: .; abundance: many; len: 14
CDR3aa: CASSREGGQIMNTEAFF; CDR3nt: TGTGCCAGCAGCCGAGAGGGGGGACAGATCATGAACACTGAAGCTTTCTTT; v_gene: TRBV7-8; j_gene: TRBJ1-1; d_gene: TRBD1; abundance: few; len: 17
CDR3aa: CSAGTARNTEAFF; CDR3nt: TGCAGTGCTGGGACAGCTAGGAACACTGAAGCTTTCTTT; v_gene: TRBV20-1; j_gene: TRBJ1-1; d_gene: TRBD1; abundance: many; len: 13
CDR3aa: CASKAGENEQYF; CDR3nt: TGTGCCAGCAAGGCAGGGGAAAACGAGCAGTACTTC; v_gene: TRBV7-9; j_gene: TRBJ2-7; d_gene: .; abundance: few; len: 12
CDR3aa: CSVGDLYREKLLF; CDR3nt: TGCAGCGTTGGGGACCTTTATCGGGAAAAACTGCTTTTT; v_gene: TRBV29-1; j_gene: TRBJ1-4; d_gene: .; abundance: .; len: 13
CDR3aa: CASSFDPYQPQHF; CDR3nt: TGCGCCAGCAGCTTTGATCCTTATCAGCCCCAGCATTTT; v_gene: TRBV5-1; j_gene: TRBJ1-5; d_gene: .; abundance: many; len: 13
CDR3aa: CASSFRGGANVLTF; CDR3nt: TGTGCCAGCAGCTTCAGAGGAGGGGCCAACGTCCTGACTTTC; v_gene: TRBV7-3; j_gene: TRBJ2-6; d_gene: .; abundance: many; len: 14
CDR3aa: CASSQDCPSGSSYAQYF; CDR3nt: TGCGCCAGCAGCCAAGATTGTCCTAGCGGGAGCTCCTACGCGCAGTACTTC; v_gene: TRBV4-1; j_gene: TRBJ2-7; d_gene: TRBD2; abundance: .; len: 17
CDR3aa: CATSDGTYEQYF; CDR3nt: TGTGCCACCTCAGACGGGACCTACGAGCAGTACTTC; v_gene: TRBV6-6; j_gene: TRBJ2-7; d_gene: .; abundance: few; len: 12
CDR3aa: CASSLGFGQGPNEQYF; CDR3nt: TGCGCCAGCAGCTTGGGGTTTGGGCAGGGACCGAACGAGCAGTACTTC; v_gene: TRBV5-1; j_gene: TRBJ2-7; d_gene: .; abundance: .; len: 16
CDR3aa: CASRPQGYEQYF; CDR3nt: TGTGCCAGCAGGCCACAGGGATACGAGCAGTACTTC; v_gene: TRBV7-9; j_gene: TRBJ2-7; d_gene: .; abundance: .; len: 12
CDR3aa: CAINSGLSSGANVLTF; CDR3nt: TGTGCCATCAACTCGGGACTGAGCTCTGGGGCCAACGTCCTGACTTTC; v_gene: TRBV10-3; j_gene: TRBJ2-6; d_gene: .; abundance: many; len: 16
CDR3aa: CASSPTVQGGGSGYTF; CDR3nt: TGTGCCAGCTCACCCACCGTACAGGGAGGCGGGAGTGGCTACACCTTC; v_gene: TRBV7-2; j_gene: TRBJ1-2; d_gene: .; abundance: few; len: 16
CDR3aa: CASSNTATNEKLFF; CDR3nt: TGTGCCAGCAGCAACACTGCAACTAATGAAAAACTGTTTTTT; v_gene: TRBV11-2; j_gene: TRBJ1-4; d_gene: .; abundance: many; len: 14
CDR3aa: CSVEGRWNTGELFF; CDR3nt: TGCAGCGTTGAGGGGAGGTGGAACACCGGGGAGCTGTTTTTT; v_gene: TRBV29-1; j_gene: TRBJ2-2; d_gene: .; abundance: .; len: 14
CDR3aa: CASSPTPAYEQYF; CDR3nt: TGTGCCAGCAGCCCTACACCGGCCTACGAGCAGTACTTC; v_gene: TRBV7-9; j_gene: TRBJ2-7; d_gene: .; abundance: many; len: 13